Included here is one T cell receptor (beta chain) sequence, with context. The antigen is unknown. The read halts 3 residues ahead of the CDR3 end, with the missing end drawn from the germline J gene. The record originates from a study of T cell clonality in common variable immunodeficiency. Points from the study as a whole: Fewer deletions and N-nucleotide insertions were reportedly seen in common variable immunodeficiency TCR beta sequences.

Clones were read by immunoSEQ multiplex PCR, and TCRdb kept only the in-frame ones, dropping some. Listed for the sample are about 28,000 clones, none seen a single time. Germline CDR1 is SGHVS and CDR2 is FNYEAQ. V lost 5 bases, J lost 2 bases, and 12 bases stayed unmatched. The CDR3 loop spans 17 amino acids. Donors gave roughly 4.5 to 9 ml heparinized peripheral whole blood. This chain connects TRBV7-6 to TRBJ2-3, with 8 nucleotides matching TRBD2. This TCR came from a human donor with common variable immunodeficiency. The source material was peripheral blood mononuclear cells. The CDR3 DNA, read in part, is TGTGCCAGCAGCGCTCGGGGGGGCGGGGGTTACACAGATACG. Translated: CASSARGGGGYTDT. The whole CDR3 sequence is CASSARGGGGYTDTQYF.